A single sample gave rise to the 10 T cell receptor beta chains below, sequenced in a study of beta chain features in type 1 diabetes. Overall study findings and caveats: Moderately but significantly shorter TCRB CDR3s were found in Type 1 diabetes patients in all four CD4+ subsets.

Which antigens these TCRs recognize remains unknown. The whole isolated RNA underwent reverse transcription, so sequencing captured expressed TCRB transcripts. Repertoires were generated with immunoSEQ multiplex PCR, while TCRdb's copy carries only in-frame clones and drops some. This sample yields a few hundred thousand clones, of which around an eighth are seen a single time; 0.0095% to 0.013% belongs to the top ten. Sequencing input: naive CD4+ T cells from blood. The receptor set was obtained from a woman aged 18-29 years with type 1 diabetes.

The CDR3 DNA reads as TGTGCCAGCAGCCAGGGGGCGAGGGATGGCTACACCTTC. Its protein is CASSQGARDGYTF. The chain joins TRBV6-6 to TRBJ1-2; TRBD1 matches at 8 bases. Trimming took 6 bases from V and 6 from J; bases not matched to a gene: 6. The CDR3 has 13 residues. Germline-derived CDR1 and CDR2 are MNHNY and SVGAGI (reference sequence).

This clone occurred a few times. The chain couples TRBV25-1 to TRBJ2-7; a possible D gene is TRBD1 (6 bases). The CDR3 contains 14 residues. CDR1 and CDR2 (germline): MGHDK, SYGVNS. Trimming removed 3 bases at V and 3 bases at J, with 12 bases between. Here the CDR3 DNA reads TGTGCCAGCAGTGACAACCGGGACATCTACGAGCAGTACTTC. It is translated as CASSDNRDIYEQYF.

The chain couples TRBV4-3 to TRBJ2-1, with D tentatively TRBD1 (6 bases). Germline V gene lookup returns CDR1 LGHNA and CDR2 YSLEER. There are 14 residues in the CDR3. Trimming stripped 1 base from V and 4 bases from J, with 8 bases between. The CDR3 nucleotides read TGCGCCAGCAGCCAAGCCACAGGGTACAATGAGCAGTTCTTC. Its translation is CASSQATGYNEQFF.

This chain uses TRBV7-9 with TRBJ1-1, with 9 bases aligning to TRBD1. J lost 5 bases, V lost 3 bases, and 4 bases had no gene match. CDR1 SEHNR and CDR2 FQNEAQ come from the germline V gene (reference sequence). CDR3 length equals 14 residues. The CDR3 region has the DNA TGTGCCAGCAGCTTTCGACAGGGGGATACTGAAGCTTTCTTT. It specifies CASSFRQGDTEAFF.

The J gene is TRBJ2-1, the V gene TRBV6-5, with 7 bases fitting TRBD1. J gave up 0 bases and V 10 bases, and 6 bases lay outside the gene matches. CDR3 length: 14 residues. The germline gives CDR1 MNHEY, CDR2 SVGAGI. The CDR3 DNA is TGTGCCACCAGGACAGGTAGCTCCTACAATGAGCAGTTCTTC. This gives the protein CATRTGSSYNEQFF.

This clone was picked up a small number of times. The chain joins TRBV9 to TRBJ2-5, with TRBD1 as a possible D gene (5 bases). Looked up from germline, CDR1 is SGDLS and CDR2 is YYNGEE. There are 15 residues in the CDR3. The ends were cut back, 0 bases at V and 3 bases at J, with 12 bases in the middle. The CDR3 here is CASSVVGAREETQYF. CDR3 in DNA: TGTGCCAGCAGCGTAGTTGGGGCTCGGGAAGAGACCCAGTACTTC.

Only a few counts were recorded for this clone. This chain links TRBV9 with TRBJ2-1; 8 positions agree with TRBD1. The CDR3 contains 14 residues. Unmatched junction bases numbered 6, after V lost 3 bases and J lost 7 bases. Germline CDR1 SGDLS, CDR2 YYNGEE. CDR3 sequence (DNA): TGTGCCAGCAGCGCCCAGGGGGCGCGGAATGAGCAGTTCTTC. Encoded protein: CASSAQGARNEQFF.

The V call is TRBV7-9, the J call TRBJ2-1; TRBD1 might be the D (7 bases). The germline V and J ends were trimmed by 4 bases and 8 bases, with 18 bases remaining between them. This CDR3 is built from 15 residues. The germline V gene encodes CDR1 SEHNR and CDR2 FQNEAQ (reference sequence). The CDR3 loop is CASSSGQFRGDEQFF. Written as DNA, the CDR3 is TGTGCCAGCAGCTCGGGACAGTTTAGGGGGGATGAGCAGTTCTTC. The full variable domain, rest sourced from reference TRBV7-9 and TRBJ2-1, is DTGVSQNPRHKITKRGQNVTFRCDPISEHNRLYWYRQTLGQGPEFLTYFQNEAQLEKSRLLSDRFSAERPKGSFSTLEIQRTEQGDSAMYLCASSSGQFRGDEQFFGPGTRLTVL.

The chain employs TRBV30 and TRBJ2-1; D not resolved. The CDR3 extends over 13 amino acids. The germline CDR1 and CDR2 sequences are GTSNPN and SVGIG (reference sequence). Trimming shortened V by 1 base and J by 8 bases, and 12 bases separated the two germline ends. The CDR3 is CAWSAPNGDEQFF. The CDR3 DNA follows: TGTGCCTGGAGTGCACCCAACGGTGATGAGCAGTTCTTC.

This clone came up a few times. V is TRBV20-1 and J is TRBJ2-3, with 8 bases identical to TRBD1. CDR3 length: 11 residues. Germline trimming cut 6 bases from V and 8 bases from J; bases unmatched to any gene: 4. Germline V lookup: CDR1 DFQATT, CDR2 SNEGSKA (reference sequence). The CDR3 DNA follows: TGCAGTGCGGGAACAGGGGGTACGCAGTATTTT. Translation: CSAGTGGTQYF.